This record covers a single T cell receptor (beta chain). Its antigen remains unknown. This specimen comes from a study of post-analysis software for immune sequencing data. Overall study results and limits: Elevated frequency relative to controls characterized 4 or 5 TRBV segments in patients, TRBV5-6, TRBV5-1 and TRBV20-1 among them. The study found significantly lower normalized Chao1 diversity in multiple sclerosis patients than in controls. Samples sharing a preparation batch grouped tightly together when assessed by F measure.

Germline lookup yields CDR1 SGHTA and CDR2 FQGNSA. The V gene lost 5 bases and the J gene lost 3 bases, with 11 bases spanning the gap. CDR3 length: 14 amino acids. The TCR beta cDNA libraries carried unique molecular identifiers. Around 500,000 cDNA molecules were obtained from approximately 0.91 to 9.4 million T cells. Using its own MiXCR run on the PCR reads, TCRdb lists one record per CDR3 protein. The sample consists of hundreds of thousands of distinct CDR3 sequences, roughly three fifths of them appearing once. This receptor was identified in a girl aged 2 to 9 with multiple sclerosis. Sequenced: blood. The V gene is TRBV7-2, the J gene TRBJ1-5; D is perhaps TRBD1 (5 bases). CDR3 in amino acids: CASSQTVYNQPQHF. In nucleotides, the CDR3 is TGTGCCAGCAGCCAGACAGTATACAATCAGCCCCAGCATTTT.